This T cell receptor (beta chain) was captured by sequencing in a study of early T cells in non-severe SARS-CoV-2 infection. Whole-study results and caveats: Anti-spike CD8 specificities were favored by VDJdb matching, whose results missed private and CD4 specificities.

This clonotype has just a few counts. The antigen is undetermined. As part of library construction, unique molecular identifiers were attached to individual cDNA molecules. TCRdb passed the 5' RACE reads through MiXCR, listing each CDR3 protein once. The data hold fewer than 85,000 distinct CDR3 sequences, with less than 20% observed a single time. CDR3 length: 13 residues. The germline gives CDR1 MNHEY, CDR2 SVGAGI. V lost 6 bases to trimming and J lost 0 bases, with 8 bases between them. The sequence was collected from an adult who was a healthcare worker with PCR-confirmed SARS-CoV-2 infection or an uninfected control (not recorded which). The sequencing sample was made of whole blood. The chain recombines TRBV6-5 with TRBJ1-1; a weak D match, TRBD1 (5 bases). The CDR3 nucleotides are TGTGCCAGCAGAAGGACACTGAACACTGAAGCTTTCTTT. Translated, it gives CASRRTLNTEAFF.